These T cell receptor beta chains were read from a single sample in a study of T-cell reconstitution after alpha-beta-depleted transplantation in children. TCRdb used MiXCR to reprocess the PCR reads, holding one entry per CDR3 protein. Among over 90,000 distinct CDR3 sequences listed, around 6.1% were seen once. Sequenced material: PBMCs, mostly from graft donor cells, taken 60 days after TCRalphabeta/CD19-depleted stem cell transplant. These TCRs come from a female patient younger than 10 who had a stem cell transplant for Fanconi anemia, so the T cells may come from the graft donor. CDR3s include the opening cysteine and the closing phenylalanine or tryptophan. The D gene is left open where the match is weak. Clone size is shown for a subset of rows, as once, few, many or a class of expanded clone.

>NA|many|13|TRBJ1-1|TRBV20-1
CSARDTVSTEAFF
TGCAGTGCTAGAGATACGGTTAGCACTGAAGCTTTCTTT
>NA|few|14|TRBJ1-2|TRBV11-2
CASSLAASNYGYTF
TGTGCCAGCAGCTTAGCTGCTAGTAACTATGGCTACACCTTC
>NA|few|12|TRBJ1-5|TRBV2
CASSEGGQPQHF
TGTGCCAGCAGTGAAGGCGGACAGCCCCAGCATTTT
>TRBD1|NA|14|TRBJ2-2|TRBV6-1
CASSDDRDSGELFF
TGTGCCAGCAGTGACGACAGGGATTCCGGGGAGCTGTTTTTT
>TRBD1|few|15|TRBJ1-5|TRBV12-3/TRBV12-4
CASSVGQGLNQPQHF
TGTGCCAGCAGTGTTGGACAGGGACTCAATCAGCCCCAGCATTTT
>TRBD1|many|15|TRBJ1-2|TRBV6-5
CASGTTGKNNYGYTF
TGTGCCAGCGGAACGACAGGGAAGAACAACTATGGCTACACCTTC
>TRBD2|many|17|TRBJ2-1|TRBV7-2
CASSYHGLVSLSGEQFF
TGTGCCAGCAGCTACCACGGACTAGTTTCCCTCTCGGGAGAGCAGTTCTTC
>TRBD1|many|19|TRBJ2-4|TRBV5-1
CASSAIPGQYALAKNIQYF
TGCGCCAGCAGCGCAATACCGGGACAGTATGCCTTAGCCAAAAACATTCAGTACTTC
>NA|many|12|TRBJ1-2|TRBV4-2
CASSQAGVGYTF
TGTGCCAGCAGCCAAGCAGGGGTTGGCTACACCTTC
>NA|few|16|TRBJ1-2|TRBV7-2
CASSLEFSRGAEGYTF
TGTGCCAGCAGCTTAGAGTTTTCGAGGGGTGCAGAAGGCTACACCTTC
>NA|NA|16|TRBJ2-5|TRBV2
CASSAESGRFQETQYF
TGTGCCAGCAGTGCCGAGAGCGGGCGCTTTCAAGAGACCCAGTACTTC
>NA|many|16|TRBJ1-5|TRBV28
CASSLIGDYSNQPQHF
TGTGCCAGCAGTTTAATAGGGGACTATAGCAATCAGCCCCAGCATTTT
>NA|NA|16|TRBJ1-4|TRBV4-1
CASSRAGGSFNEKLFF
TGCGCCAGCAGTCGCGCGGGGGGCAGCTTTAATGAAAAACTGTTTTTT
>NA|many|18|TRBJ2-5|TRBV10-3
CAISEPDHRGGTRETQYF
TGTGCCATCAGTGAGCCGGACCACAGGGGAGGGACTCGGGAGACCCAGTACTTC
>NA|many|15|TRBJ2-3|TRBV20-1
CSALKGGPHTDTQYF
TGCAGTGCATTGAAAGGGGGACCACACACAGATACGCAGTATTTT
>TRBD1|NA|14|TRBJ1-2|TRBV12-3/TRBV12-4
CASSFLGTGVNWAF
TGTGCCAGCAGTTTTCTTGGGACAGGGGTCAACTGGGCCTTC
>TRBD2|few|15|TRBJ2-7|TRBV7-6
CASSLESGEGREQYF
TGTGCCAGCAGCTTAGAAAGCGGGGAGGGACGCGAGCAGTACTTC
>NA|few|11|TRBJ2-7|TRBV6-2/TRBV6-3
CASKESYEQYF
TGTGCCAGCAAAGAGAGCTACGAGCAGTACTTC
>NA|many|15|TRBJ2-5|TRBV5-6
CASSLGRGYQETQYF
TGTGCCAGCAGCTTGGGTAGGGGGTACCAAGAGACCCAGTACTTC
>NA|many|13|TRBJ2-5|TRBV2
CASRRGYQETQYF
TGTGCCAGCAGAAGGGGCTACCAAGAGACCCAGTACTTC
>NA|few|16|TRBJ1-6|TRBV12-3/TRBV12-4
CASSFFQWGSNSPLHF
TGTGCCAGCAGTTTCTTCCAGTGGGGCAGCAATTCACCCCTCCACTTT
>NA|few|13|TRBJ2-7|TRBV5-1
CASSGTGYYEQYF
TGCGCCAGCAGCGGAACCGGCTACTACGAGCAGTACTTC
>NA|NA|15|TRBJ2-2|TRBV7-3
CASSQQVANTGELFF
TGTGCCAGCAGCCAACAAGTCGCGAACACCGGGGAGCTGTTTTTT
>NA|many|12|TRBJ1-5|TRBV28
CASSLNREPQHF
TGTGCCAGCAGTTTGAACAGGGAGCCCCAGCATTTT
>TRBD2|many|14|TRBJ2-1|TRBV29-1
CSTEGLAGGYEQFF
TGCAGCACTGAGGGACTAGCGGGAGGATATGAGCAGTTCTTC
>TRBD1|NA|16|TRBJ2-5|TRBV7-9
CASSRSRDRVLETQYF
TGTGCCAGCAGCCGAAGCCGGGACAGGGTCCTGGAGACCCAGTACTTC
>TRBD1|NA|19|TRBJ2-2|TRBV7-8
CASSRGQAGWGANTGELFF
TGTGCCAGCAGCCGGGGACAGGCGGGATGGGGCGCGAACACCGGGGAGCTGTTTTTT
>NA|many|13|TRBJ2-7|TRBV5-1
CASSATGRGEQYF
TGCGCCAGCAGTGCTACAGGGAGAGGAGAGCAGTACTTC
>TRBD2|few|17|TRBJ2-5|TRBV4-2
CASSQIAGGPGEETQYF
TGTGCCAGCAGCCAAATAGCGGGAGGGCCGGGAGAGGAGACCCAGTACTTC
>NA|many|15|TRBJ1-4|TRBV9
CASSVAGGSNEKLFF
TGTGCCAGCAGCGTAGCAGGAGGCAGTAATGAAAAACTGTTTTTT
>NA|few|15|TRBJ1-5|TRBV28
CASSFPHRVDQPQHF
TGTGCCAGCAGTTTCCCGCACAGGGTTGATCAGCCCCAGCATTTT
>TRBD1|NA|16|TRBJ1-2|TRBV7-3
CASSLPPGQVLEGYTF
TGTGCCAGCAGCCTACCGCCGGGACAGGTGTTGGAGGGCTACACCTTC
>TRBD2|many|15|TRBJ2-1|TRBV19
CASSTAGGTYNEQFF
TGTGCCAGTAGTACGGCGGGAGGGACGTACAATGAGCAGTTCTTC
>TRBD2|NA|17|TRBJ2-1|TRBV20-1
CCAATSGGRISYNEQFF
TGCTGCGCCGCCACTAGCGGGGGGCGAATCTCCTACAATGAGCAGTTCTTC
>NA|few|16|TRBJ2-5|TRBV6-5
CASSYFLGGRSETQYF
TGTGCCAGCAGCTATTTCCTGGGGGGCCGATCCGAGACCCAGTACTTC
>TRBD2|many|20|TRBJ2-1|TRBV11-2
CASSFVGTSGTYSSYNEQFF
TGTGCCAGCAGCTTCGTGGGGACTAGCGGGACCTATAGCTCCTACAATGAGCAGTTCTTC
>NA|NA|12|TRBJ2-3|TRBV29-1
CSVGFSTDTQYF
TGCAGCGTTGGGTTTAGCACAGATACGCAGTATTTT
>NA|many|12|TRBJ2-4|TRBV7-9
CASGLAKNIQYF
TGTGCCAGCGGGCTAGCCAAAAACATTCAGTACTTC
>NA|NA|16|TRBJ1-3|TRBV12-3/TRBV12-4
CASSSPLSGRRNTIYF
TGTGCCAGCAGTTCCCCTCTTTCGGGCAGAAGAAACACCATATATTTT
>TRBD1|few|16|TRBJ1-3|TRBV7-3
CASSLNTGVGGNTIYF
TGTGCCAGCAGCTTAAACACAGGGGTTGGAGGAAACACCATATATTTT
>NA|many|11|TRBJ1-2|TRBV29-1
CSFTGDYGYTF
TGCAGCTTCACAGGAGACTATGGCTACACCTTC
>TRBD2|NA|18|TRBJ2-5|TRBV12-3/TRBV12-4
CAISLYFGGAGGQETQYF
TGTGCCATCAGTTTATATTTTGGGGGCGCGGGAGGACAAGAGACCCAGTACTTC
>NA|few|14|TRBJ2-7|TRBV7-9
CASSLIRDSYEQYF
TGTGCCAGCAGCTTAATCAGGGACTCCTACGAGCAGTACTTC
>NA|few|14|TRBJ2-7|TRBV7-3
CASSPSTWMGVQYF
TGTGCCAGCAGCCCCTCAACCTGGATGGGGGTTCAGTACTTC